This T cell receptor (beta chain) appears in the sequencing data of a study of T-cell reconstitution after alpha-beta-depleted transplantation in children. The CDR3 has 14 residues. Trimming removed 6 bases from V and 0 bases from J, with 11 bases in between. General study findings and limits: Recipient T cells and thymic progenitors that survived gave rise to the high TCRbeta diversity observed at day 60 in some patients. Diversity and T-cell counts at one year after transplant derived mostly from new T cells. Expanded clones from the graft, numbering several hundred, reportedly supplied alpha-beta T cells about two months after transplant.

During its preparation, the TCRbeta library received unique molecular identifiers. TCRdb reprocessed the PCR reads with MiXCR, giving one entry per CDR3 protein. The sample records over 45,000 distinct CDR3 sequences, approximately 8.7% being singletons. Turning to this clonotype: Its cognate antigen is unknown. A much larger clone differs from this one at a single base, so this may be a read error. The CDR3 does not close with the conserved phenylalanine or tryptophan, likely indicating a read error.

The clonotype originates from a male patient between 2 and 10 years old who had a stem cell transplant for chronic granulomatous disease, so the T cells may come from the graft donor. The sample here was PBMCs, mostly from graft donor cells, taken 60 days after TCRalphabeta/CD19-depleted stem cell transplant. This chain uses TRBV12-3 or TRBV12-4 with TRBJ1-1; D is unresolved. CDR3: CASRAQTMNTEAFL. CDR3 DNA sequence: TGTGCCAGCAGAGCACAGACTATGAACACTGAAGCTTTCCTT.